This T cell receptor (beta chain) was sequenced for a study of cytomegalovirus exposure and HLA in healthy donors. Study outcomes and limitations: In a later analysis, first-cohort TCR clusters were found to tend to co-occur in the 120 validation repertoires. High specificity and sensitivity for cytomegalovirus status were reported for the classifier.

Clones were read by immunoSEQ multiplex PCR, and TCRdb kept only the in-frame ones, dropping some. This repertoire shows some 84,000 clones, approximately 91% found once; its top ten account for 2.1%. In the case of this clone: Its antigen remains unknown.

This sequence was found in a young man in good health and CMV-seronegative. Sequencing was done on a sample of PBMCs.

CDR3 residues: CASSIQGFQPQHF. CDR3 bases: TGTGCCAGCAGCATCCAGGGCTTTCAGCCCCAGCATTTT. The chain recombines TRBV28 with TRBJ1-5; D might be TRBD1 (5 bases). The CDR3 totals 13 residues. Trimming pared 6 bases from V and 6 bases from J, leaving 12 bases between. Per the germline V gene, CDR1 is MDHEN and CDR2 is SYDVKM.